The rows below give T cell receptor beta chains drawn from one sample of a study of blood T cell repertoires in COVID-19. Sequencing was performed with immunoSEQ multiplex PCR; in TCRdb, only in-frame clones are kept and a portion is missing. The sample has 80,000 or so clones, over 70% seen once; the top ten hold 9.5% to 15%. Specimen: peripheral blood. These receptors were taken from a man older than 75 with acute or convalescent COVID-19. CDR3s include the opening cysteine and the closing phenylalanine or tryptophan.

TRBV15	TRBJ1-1	CATSRDTEGYTEAFF
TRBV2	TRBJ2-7	CASSNQGAYEQYF
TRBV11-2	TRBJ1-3	CASSLGLAGNTIYF
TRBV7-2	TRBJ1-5	CASSLGQGGQPQHF
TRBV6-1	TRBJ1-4	CASSEGGRGEKLFF
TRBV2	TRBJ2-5	CASSGGAWETQYF
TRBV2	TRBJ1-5	CASSLTQGGNQPQHF
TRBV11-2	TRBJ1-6	CASSLEGTANSPLHF
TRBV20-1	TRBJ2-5	CSASPQGWQETQYF
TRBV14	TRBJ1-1	CASSQAPDRNTEAFF
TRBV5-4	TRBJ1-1	CASSFRQNTEAFF
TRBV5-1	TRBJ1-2	CASRAAGTDYGYTF
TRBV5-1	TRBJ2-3	CASRFGTRANITSTDTQYF
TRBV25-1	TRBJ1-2	CASSAMGVGHGYTF
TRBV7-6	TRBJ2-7	CASSWTADRANDEQYF
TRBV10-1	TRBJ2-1	CASSVSRGSSYNEQFF
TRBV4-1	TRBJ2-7	CASSQGGTPYEQYF
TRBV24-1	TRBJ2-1	CATSDFGENEQFF
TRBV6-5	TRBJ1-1	CASSKLQGGWFEAFF
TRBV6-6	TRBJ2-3	CASSLSGGATDTQYF
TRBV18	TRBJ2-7	CASSPPQDRRPYEQYF
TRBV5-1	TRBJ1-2	CASSSQGNGYTF
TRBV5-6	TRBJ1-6	CASSTGTGSYNSPLHF
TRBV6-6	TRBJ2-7	CASREVDEQYF
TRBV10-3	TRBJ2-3	CAIRASGGTSDTQYF
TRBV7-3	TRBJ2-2	CASSPSGGITGELFF
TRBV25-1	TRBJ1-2	CASSEMGGSNYGYTF
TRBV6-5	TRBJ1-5	CASSPSTGLRQPQHF
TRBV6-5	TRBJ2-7	CASRAGTGAGSEQYF
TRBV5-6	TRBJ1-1	CASSLAGGLRNTEAFF
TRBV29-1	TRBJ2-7	CSVVPVSSYEQYF
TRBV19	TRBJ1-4	CASSIRGQEKLFF
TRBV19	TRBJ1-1	CASSPRDRGIYTEAFF
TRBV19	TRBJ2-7	CASGTGPHYEQYF
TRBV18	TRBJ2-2	CASSKELSGELFF
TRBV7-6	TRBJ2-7	CASSIGHFYEQYF
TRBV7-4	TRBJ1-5	CASTYCRTDRNQPQHF
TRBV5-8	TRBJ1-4	CASGRQGPFEKLFF
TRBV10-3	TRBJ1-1	CAIKFTANTEAFF
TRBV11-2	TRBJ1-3	CASEPHSRGASGNTIYF
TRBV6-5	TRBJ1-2	CASSYSRVSNYGYTF
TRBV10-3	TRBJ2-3	CAISEVRDTQYF
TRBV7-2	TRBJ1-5	CASSLDPHDRGNQPQHF
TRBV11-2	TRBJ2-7	CASSPRPGGYEQYF
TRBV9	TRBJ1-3	CASSVGAGSGNTIYF
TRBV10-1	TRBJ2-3	CASSPLGGMSTDTQYF
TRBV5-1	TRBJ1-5	CASSLDGGGNQPQHF
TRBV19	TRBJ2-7	CASSARDRGMQYF
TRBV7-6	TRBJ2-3	CASSLGTSGVTDTQYF
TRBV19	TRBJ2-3	CASKTSGGTTDTQYF
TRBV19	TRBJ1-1	CASIDRGEAFF
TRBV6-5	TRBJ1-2	CASSYRDRDGYTF
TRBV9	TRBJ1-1	CASSVGGQGGRTEAFF
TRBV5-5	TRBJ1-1	CASSLRTVMNTEAFF
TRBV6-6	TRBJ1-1	CASSYPTGVTNTEAFF
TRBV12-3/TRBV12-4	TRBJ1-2	CASSFAGGGYTF